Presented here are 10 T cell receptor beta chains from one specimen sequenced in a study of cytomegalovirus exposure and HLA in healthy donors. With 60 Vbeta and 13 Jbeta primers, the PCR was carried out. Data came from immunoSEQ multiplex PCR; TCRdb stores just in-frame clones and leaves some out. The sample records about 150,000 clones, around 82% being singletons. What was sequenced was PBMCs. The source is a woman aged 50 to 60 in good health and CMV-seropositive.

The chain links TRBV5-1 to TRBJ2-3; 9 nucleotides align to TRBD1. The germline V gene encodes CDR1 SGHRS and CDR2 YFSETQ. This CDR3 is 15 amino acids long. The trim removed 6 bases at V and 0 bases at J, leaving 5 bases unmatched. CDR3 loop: CASTKDRGSTDTQYF. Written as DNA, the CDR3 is TGCGCCAGCACCAAGGACAGGGGTAGCACAGATACGCAGTATTTT. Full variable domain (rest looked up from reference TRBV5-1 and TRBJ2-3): KAGVTQTPRYLIKTRGQQVTLSCSPISGHRSVSWYQQTPGQGLQFLFEYFSETQRNKGNFPGRFSGRQFSNSRSEMNVSTLELGDSALYLCASTKDRGSTDTQYFGPGTRLTVL.

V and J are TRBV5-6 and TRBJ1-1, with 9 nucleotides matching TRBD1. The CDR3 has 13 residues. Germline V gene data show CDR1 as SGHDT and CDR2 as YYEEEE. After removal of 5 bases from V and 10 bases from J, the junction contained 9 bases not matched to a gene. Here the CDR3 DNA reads TGTGCCAGCAGATCCGGACAGGGGAGGCGAGCTTTCTTT. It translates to CASRSGQGRRAFF.

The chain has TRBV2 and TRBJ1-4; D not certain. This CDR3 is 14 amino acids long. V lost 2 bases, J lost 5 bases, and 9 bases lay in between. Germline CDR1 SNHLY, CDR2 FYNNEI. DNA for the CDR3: TGTGCCAGCAGTGAACTGGGCGCGAATGAAAAACTGTTTTTT. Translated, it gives CASSELGANEKLFF.

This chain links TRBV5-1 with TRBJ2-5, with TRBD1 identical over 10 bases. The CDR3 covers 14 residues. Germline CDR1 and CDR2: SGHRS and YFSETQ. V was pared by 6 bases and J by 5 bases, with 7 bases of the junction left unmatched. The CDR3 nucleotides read TGCGCCAGCACCTCCGGGACAGGGGCCGAGACCCAGTACTTC. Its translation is CASTSGTGAETQYF. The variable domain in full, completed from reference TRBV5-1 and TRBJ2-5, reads KAGVTQTPRYLIKTRGQQVTLSCSPISGHRSVSWYQQTPGQGLQFLFEYFSETQRNKGNFPGRFSGRQFSNSRSEMNVSTLELGDSALYLCASTSGTGAETQYFGPGTRLLVL.

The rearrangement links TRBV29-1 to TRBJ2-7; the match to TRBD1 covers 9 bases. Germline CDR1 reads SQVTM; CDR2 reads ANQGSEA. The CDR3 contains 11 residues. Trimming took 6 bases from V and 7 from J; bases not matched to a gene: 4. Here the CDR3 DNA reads TGCAGCGTGTACAGGGGGCGAGAGCAGTACTTC. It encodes CSVYRGREQYF.

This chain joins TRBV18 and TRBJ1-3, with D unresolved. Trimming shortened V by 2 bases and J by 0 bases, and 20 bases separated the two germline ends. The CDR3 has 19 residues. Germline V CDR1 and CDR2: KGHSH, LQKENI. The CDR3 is CASSPVAHTKIFSGNTIYF. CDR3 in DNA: TGTGCCAGCTCACCAGTCGCACACACAAAAATTTTCTCTGGAAACACCATATATTTT.

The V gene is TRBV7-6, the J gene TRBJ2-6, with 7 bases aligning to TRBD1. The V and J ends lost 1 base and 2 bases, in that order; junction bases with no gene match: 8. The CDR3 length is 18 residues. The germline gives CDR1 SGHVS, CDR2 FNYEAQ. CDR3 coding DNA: TGTGCCAGCAGCTTAGGACGCCCGACAGGGACTGGGGCCAACGTCCTGACTTTC. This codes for CASSLGRPTGTGANVLTF.

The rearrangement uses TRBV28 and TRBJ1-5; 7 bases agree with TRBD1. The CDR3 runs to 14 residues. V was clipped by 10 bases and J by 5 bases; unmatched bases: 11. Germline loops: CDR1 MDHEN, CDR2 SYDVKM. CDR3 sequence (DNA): TGTGCCATCGGGACAGCTTTCGAAGATCAGCCCCAGCATTTT. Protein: CAIGTAFEDQPQHF.

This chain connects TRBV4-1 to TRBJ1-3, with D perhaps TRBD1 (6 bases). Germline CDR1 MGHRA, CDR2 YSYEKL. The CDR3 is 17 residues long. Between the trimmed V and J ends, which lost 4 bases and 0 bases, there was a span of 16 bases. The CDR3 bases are TGCGCCAGCAGCCTCAGGGGCGACGCCAGCTCTGGAAACACCATATATTTT. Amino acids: CASSLRGDASSGNTIYF.

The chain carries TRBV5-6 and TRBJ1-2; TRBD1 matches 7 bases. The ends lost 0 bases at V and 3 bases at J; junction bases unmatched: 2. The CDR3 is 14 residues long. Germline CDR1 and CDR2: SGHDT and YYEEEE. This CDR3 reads CASSLAGGYYGYTF. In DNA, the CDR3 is TGTGCCAGCAGCTTGGCAGGGGGGTACTATGGCTACACCTTC.